These T cell receptor beta chains were read from a single sample in a study of cytomegalovirus exposure and HLA in healthy donors. Produced via immunoSEQ multiplex PCR; TCRdb's table is partial and in-frame only. In the table there are more than 110,000 clones, 73% of which are singletons. Sequencing was done on a sample of PBMCs. All receptors derive from a human donor in good health. Each CDR3 is given with its conserved first and last residue. A D gene is named only where the DNA matches it firmly. Clone sizes are given selectively: once, few, many, or a class where the clone is expanded.

v_call	d_call	j_call	clone_size	cdr3_aa	cdr3_nt
TRBV7-3	NA	TRBJ2-6	NA	CASSPRGLAGANVLTF	TGTGCCAGCAGCCCCAGGGGATTAGCGGGGGCCAACGTCCTGACTTTC
TRBV18	TRBD1	TRBJ1-3	NA	CASSAGTGWSGNTIYF	TGTGCCAGCTCCGCCGGGACAGGGTGGTCCGGAAACACCATATATTTT
TRBV19	NA	TRBJ2-6	NA	CASSIGRANVLTF	TGTGCCAGTAGTATAGGGCGGGCCAACGTCCTGACTTTC
TRBV9	TRBD2	TRBJ2-7	once	CASSPGDYTAEQYF	TGTGCCAGCAGCCCCGGGGACTATACAGCCGAGCAGTACTTC
TRBV7-6	NA	TRBJ2-5	NA	CASSFQAVQETQYF	TGTGCCAGCAGCTTCCAGGCAGTTCAAGAGACCCAGTACTTC
TRBV10-3	NA	TRBJ1-1	NA	CAIRRGENTEAFF	TGTGCCATCAGACGGGGAGAGAACACTGAAGCTTTCTTT
TRBV12-5	NA	TRBJ1-6	NA	CASGNLTPSSPLHF	TGTGCTAGTGGAAACCTCACGCCGAGTTCACCCCTCCACTTT
TRBV25-1	TRBD1	TRBJ1-4	few	CASSDPVQGLNEKLFF	TGTGCCAGCAGTGATCCAGTACAGGGGCTGAATGAAAAACTGTTTTTT
TRBV9	TRBD2	TRBJ2-1	few	CASSVSGAAREQFF	TGTGCCAGCAGCGTCAGCGGGGCCGCCCGCGAGCAGTTCTTC
TRBV28	NA	TRBJ2-7	NA	CASSFRGSHYEQYF	TGTGCCAGCAGTTTTAGAGGAAGCCACTACGAGCAGTACTTC
TRBV7-9	NA	TRBJ2-7	NA	CASSLAQNEQYF	TGTGCCAGCAGCTTAGCACAGAACGAGCAGTACTTC
TRBV19	NA	TRBJ1-2	NA	CASRRDYDTPANYGYTF	TGTGCCAGCCGGAGGGACTATGATACCCCAGCTAACTATGGCTACACCTTC
TRBV5-1	TRBD2	TRBJ2-3	NA	CASSLGTSGRGHTQYF	TGCGCCAGCAGCTTGGGGACTAGCGGGCGAGGGCATACGCAGTATTTT
TRBV4-2	TRBD1	TRBJ1-2	NA	CASSQDVGGGQGYGYTF	TGTGCCAGCAGCCAAGACGTGGGGGGGGGACAGGGGTATGGCTACACCTTC
TRBV6-6	TRBD1	TRBJ1-4	few	CASTRTGDPNEKLFF	TGTGCCAGCACCAGGACAGGGGATCCTAATGAAAAACTGTTTTTT
TRBV5-1	TRBD2	TRBJ2-1	NA	CASSSGTSGTNEQFF	TGCGCCAGCAGCAGCGGGACTAGCGGGACCAATGAGCAGTTCTTC